This T cell receptor (beta chain) appears in the sequencing data of a study of shared clonotypes between healthy human individuals. Sequencing was performed with immunoSEQ multiplex PCR; in TCRdb, only in-frame clones are kept and a portion is missing. Among under 600,000 clones listed, more than 95% were seen once. This clone was found once. Sequences were obtained from naive CD4+ T cells sorted from blood. Subset specified: CD45RA+ positively selected. The clonotype was recovered from a woman younger than 45 in good health.

The CDR3 DNA follows: TGCGCCAGCAGCTTGGCCTTGCGGGACGGCTCCTACGAGCAGTACTTC. Its protein product is CASSLALRDGSYEQYF. The chain employs TRBV5-1 and TRBJ2-7, with a weak D call TRBD2 (6 bases). V lost 0 bases and J 0 bases, leaving 13 bases between the germline ends. The germline CDR1 and CDR2 sequences are SGHRS and YFSETQ. This CDR3 spans 16 amino acids.